This TCR beta chain was captured in a study of blood T cell repertoires in COVID-19. Trimming took off 6 bases at V and 7 bases at J, with 10 bases between the two ends. The CDR3 is 12 amino acids. In the case of this clone: The sample contains more than one DNA sequence encoding this CDR3.

Libraries were prepared by immunoSEQ multiplex PCR; TCRdb keeps only in-frame clonotypes and omits some of them. In the table there are a few hundred thousand clones, 65% to 90% of which are singletons. The receptor comes from a human donor in a cohort sampled during active COVID-19. This chain joins TRBV12-3 or TRBV12-4 and TRBJ1-5; D unresolved. Sample: peripheral blood. The CDR3 spells CASSLGGQPQHF. As DNA, the CDR3 is TGTGCCAGCAGCCTGGGAGGGCAGCCCCAGCATTTT.